Following are 21 T cell receptor beta chains from one sample sequenced in a study of OX40 agonist ivuxolimab in advanced cancers. Generated by immunoSEQ multiplex PCR, the TCRdb table keeps only in-frame clones and is missing some. The sample consists of approximately 45,000 clones, approximately 86% of them appearing once. Source: CD4+ or CD8+ T cells sorted from blood, taken in a trial of the OX40 agonist ivuxolimab. These receptors all stem from an adult with an advanced solid tumor such as melanoma, head and neck, liver or kidney cancer.

J is TRBJ2-7 and V is TRBV5-6; 9 nucleotides align to TRBD1. The CDR3 is made up of 16 amino acids. Germline loops: CDR1 SGHDT, CDR2 YYEEEE. The V gene end was trimmed by 3 bases and the J gene end by 3 bases; junction bases not matched to a gene: 10. The CDR3 region has the DNA TGTGCCAGCAGCTCCAAGACAGGGGGGCCCATCTACGAGCAGTACGTC. Translation gives CASSSKTGGPIYEQYV.

The CDR3 region is CASSPGNIQYF. CDR3 sequence (DNA): TGTGCCAGCAGCCCGGGAAACATTCAGTACTTC. The chain uses TRBV7-9 and TRBJ2-4; D gene ambiguous. From germline, CDR1 is SEHNR and CDR2 FQNEAQ (reference sequence). V was cut by 5 bases and J by 6 bases, with 5 bases left in between. This CDR3 is 11 amino acids long.

V gene TRBV7-2 combines with J gene TRBJ1-2, with 12 bases identical to TRBD1. The germline gives CDR1 SGHTA, CDR2 FQGNSA. J gave up 8 bases and V 5 bases, and 12 bases lay outside the gene matches. The CDR3 totals 16 residues. CDR3 bases: TGTGCCAGCAGCCCGAGGGGGGGACAGGGGGCTGAAGGCTACACCTTC. This codes for CASSPRGGQGAEGYTF.

The chain carries TRBV10-2 and TRBJ2-1, with D perhaps matching TRBD1 (6 bases). The V gene lost 4 bases and the J gene lost 7 bases, with 17 bases spanning the gap. Germline CDR1 WSHSY, CDR2 SAAADI. The CDR3 runs to 15 residues. This CDR3 reads CASSVLDSPPNEQFF. CDR3 sequence (DNA): TGCGCCAGCAGTGTCCTGGACAGCCCGCCGAATGAGCAGTTCTTC.

J is TRBJ1-5 and V is TRBV10-3, with D hard to call. The V end lost 6 bases, the J end lost 4 bases, and 16 bases lay between the germline ends. CDR1 and CDR2 from the germline V gene are ENHRY and SYGVKD. This CDR3 spans 15 amino acids. Here the CDR3 reads CAISETVQENQPQHF. For the CDR3, the DNA is TGTGCCATCAGCGAAACCGTTCAGGAAAATCAGCCCCAGCATTTT.

The chain has TRBV27 and TRBJ2-5; either TRBD1 or TRBD2 may supply D (5 bases each). CDR3 length: 12 residues. V was trimmed by 5 bases and J by 5 bases, leaving 9 bases between them. Germline CDR1 is MNHEY and CDR2 is SMNVEV (reference sequence). In DNA form, the CDR3 reads TGTGCCAGCAGTCCAGAGGGGGAGACCCAGTACTTC. This gives the protein CASSPEGETQYF.

This clone was counted a single time. V usage is TRBV20-1 and J usage is TRBJ1-3; 7 nucleotides match TRBD1. The CDR3 sequence is 11 residues long. Germline CDR1 reads DFQATT; CDR2 reads SNEGSKA (reference sequence). The V gene end was trimmed by 7 bases and the J gene end by 8 bases; junction bases not matched to a gene: 5. The CDR3 sequence is CSVRGLDTIYF. CDR3 coding DNA: TGCAGTGTAAGGGGGCTGGACACCATATATTTT.

The V and J genes are TRBV6-1 and TRBJ2-2; unclear D gene. Germline CDR1 is MNHNS and CDR2 is SASEGT. Trimming pared 7 bases from V and 7 bases from J, leaving 10 bases between. The CDR3 consists of 12 residues. The CDR3 DNA reads as TGTGCCAGCACCGATTTTAACGGGGAGCTGTTTTTT. This gives the protein CASTDFNGELFF.

The CDR3 here is CASSAALSYGYTF. DNA of the CDR3: TGTGCCAGTAGTGCCGCTCTGAGCTATGGCTACACCTTC. The V and J genes are TRBV19 and TRBJ1-2, with D uncertain. The germline V and J ends were trimmed by 5 bases and 4 bases, with 11 bases remaining between them. From germline, CDR1 is LNHDA and CDR2 SQIVND (reference sequence). The CDR3 is 13 residues long.

The CDR3 sequence is CASSVYDRVSDTQYF. CDR3 coding DNA: TGTGCCAGCAGCGTGTACGACAGGGTCTCCGATACGCAGTATTTT. The chain combines TRBV9 with TRBJ2-3; 7 positions agree with TRBD1. The CDR3 totals 15 residues. J was trimmed by 6 bases and V by 2 bases; bases with no gene match: 9. CDR1 and CDR2 (germline): SGDLS, YYNGEE.

The rearrangement links TRBV6-5 to TRBJ1-6; D unresolved. The germline V and J ends were trimmed by 6 bases and 0 bases, with 9 bases remaining between them. CDR1 and CDR2 from the germline V gene are MNHEY and SVGAGI. The CDR3 loop spans 15 amino acids. Here the CDR3 reads CASRTALSYNSPLHF. DNA of the CDR3: TGTGCCAGCAGAACAGCCCTCTCCTATAATTCACCCCTCCACTTT.

The chain joins TRBV7-6 to TRBJ2-3, with 8 bases identical to TRBD1. J gave up 4 bases and V 5 bases, and 11 bases lay outside the gene matches. The CDR3 loop spans 16 amino acids. The germline CDR1 and CDR2 sequences are SGHVS and FNYEAQ. The CDR3 sequence is CASSERQGKGPDTQYF. In DNA, the CDR3 is TGTGCCAGCAGCGAACGACAGGGGAAGGGGCCAGATACGCAGTATTTT.

In regard to this clone: At one boundary the junction diverges from the germline segment, which might be a read error. The rearrangement links TRBV7-9 to TRBJ1-3; D is undetermined. This CDR3 is built from 15 residues. Germline V gene data show CDR1 as SEHNR and CDR2 as FQNEAQ (reference sequence). In DNA, the CDR3 is TGCGCCAGCAGCCAAGATAGAACGCCCGGAAACACCATATATTTT. It translates to CASSQDRTPGNTIYF.

The chain links TRBV19 to TRBJ1-6; D perhaps matches TRBD1 (5 bases). Trimming removed 7 bases at V and 9 bases at J, with 16 bases between. CDR1 is LNHDA, CDR2 SQIVND, per germline (reference sequence). The CDR3 consists of 14 residues. The CDR3 spells CASKIGTGSSPLHF. CDR3 nucleotide sequence: TGTGCCAGTAAAATCGGGACTGGGAGTTCACCCCTCCACTTT.

The V call is TRBV27, the J call TRBJ1-5; perhaps TRBD1 as D (6 bases). V lost 5 bases and J lost 6, with 17 bases in between. This CDR3 is 15 amino acids long. CDR1 MNHEY and CDR2 SMNVEV come from the germline V gene (reference sequence). CDR3 sequence: CASSPTDSRFQPQHF. Here the CDR3 DNA reads TGTGCCAGCAGTCCAACGGACAGCCGTTTTCAGCCCCAGCATTTT.

The J gene is TRBJ2-1, the V gene TRBV4-3, with 9 positions matching TRBD2. The V and J ends lost 6 bases and 8 bases, in that order; junction bases with no gene match: 8. This CDR3 comprises 14 residues. Germline assignment: CDR1 LGHNA and CDR2 YSLEER. CDR3 in amino acids: CASSYGGGDYEQFF. Here the CDR3 DNA reads TGCGCCAGCAGTTACGGCGGGGGGGATTATGAGCAGTTCTTC.

This chain connects TRBV6-6 to TRBJ1-1; unclear D gene. The CDR3 covers 12 residues. Germline-derived CDR1 and CDR2 are MNHNY and SVGAGI (reference sequence). Trimming pared 6 bases from V and 1 base from J, leaving 6 bases between. DNA for the CDR3: TGTGCCAGCAGAGCAGGGAACACTGAAGCTTTCTTT. Translation gives CASRAGNTEAFF.

This chain links TRBV7-6 with TRBJ1-5; D ambiguous. V lost 1 base and J 7 bases, leaving 8 bases between the germline ends. This CDR3 contains 13 residues. Germline CDR1 reads SGHVS; CDR2 reads FNYEAQ. The CDR3 DNA reads as TGTGCCAGCAGCTTAGGGTTCTTGCAGCCCCAGCATTTT. Residues: CASSLGFLQPQHF.

The chain recombines TRBV7-8 with TRBJ2-7, with D possibly TRBD2 on 7 matching bases. CDR1 is SGHVS and CDR2 is FQNEAQ in the germline V gene. The length of the CDR3 is 14 residues. The ends were cut back, 0 bases at V and 7 bases at J, with 13 bases in the middle. The CDR3 sequence: CASSLAGAGAEQYV. The CDR3, as DNA: TGTGCCAGCAGCTTAGCGGGTGCGGGGGCGGAGCAGTACGTC.

The chain links TRBV6-6 to TRBJ1-5; 10 bases align to TRBD1. CDR1 is MNHNY and CDR2 is SVGAGI in the germline V gene (reference sequence). CDR3 length: 16 amino acids. The V and J ends lost 5 bases and 6 bases, in that order; junction bases with no gene match: 10. The CDR3 is CASSTSGTGASQPQHF. The CDR3 DNA reads as TGTGCCAGCAGTACCTCCGGGACAGGGGCTTCTCAGCCCCAGCATTTT.

The chain employs TRBV19 and TRBJ1-1, with a possible D match to TRBD1 (6 bases). The CDR3 spans 16 residues. Deletions cut 4 bases from V and 0 bases from J, with 15 bases between. The germline V gene encodes CDR1 LNHDA and CDR2 SQIVND (reference sequence). In DNA, the CDR3 is TGTGCCAGTAGTACGACCCCTGGGGGCCTGAACACTGAAGCTTTCTTT. Translation gives CASSTTPGGLNTEAFF.